This T cell receptor (beta chain) was sequenced in a study of response to subunit inactivated influenza vaccine (dated by TCRdb to between 2018 and 2020). Turning to the overall study: The study used deep quantitative T cell receptor repertoire profiling to track responses to a trivalent subunit inactivated influenza vaccine. General study outcomes and caveats: It was suggested by the authors that each seasonal influenza vaccination may recruit only a limited number of new T cells.

Turning to this clonotype: The antigen it recognizes is unknown. Qualities for individual bases were not recorded, and no much larger clone is one base off.

Library method: RT-PCR. The instrument given in TCRdb is Illumina HiSeq 2500. TCRdb's own reprocessing of the public reads used fastp at Q25 and MiXCR and kept productive beta chains. Here each entry gathers all rows of one CDR3 protein and keeps the most common genes and DNA. The sample yields roughly 780,000 distinct CDR3 sequences; around 18% were counted once. Roughly 11% of the sample is held by the ten biggest clonotypes. From a lookup of the germline V gene (reference sequence), CDR1 and CDR2 are DFQATT and SNEGSKA. From cysteine to phenylalanine, the CDR3 is 16 amino acids long. The entry retains the CDR3 DNA only, 48 bases that are in frame from base 1. Trimming removed 4 bases from V and 5 bases from J; the gene matches leave 16 bases unexplained.

The receptor chain draws on TRBV20-1 and TRBJ2-5, and 7 bases in between align with TRBD2. The source of this sequence is a man aged 50 to 59 who received an inactivated influenza vaccine. Donor details come from another sample of the same person, matched by shared clones. Source: PBMCs from blood, taken approximately 5 days after vaccination. The nucleotide sequence reads TGCAGTGCTAACCGGGGAGGGACTGGGGGTTGGGAGACCCAGTACTTC. This yields the protein CSANRGGTGGWETQYF.